These 28 T cell receptor beta chains came from one sample sequenced in a study of T cells expressing NK-cell markers. TCRdb derives one entry per CDR3 protein from the 5' RACE reads, leaving out DNA. This sample's table has approximately 170,000 distinct CDR3 sequences. Sample: blood T cells: a sorted CD56 or NKG2C T cell subset, CD4+ or CD8+ T cells, or bulk PBMC T cells (not recorded which). Receptor source: a man aged 18-70 years in good health.

V usage is TRBV12-3 or TRBV12-4 and J usage is TRBJ2-2. CDR3 length: 13 amino acids. CDR3: CASRASGAGELFF.

V and J are TRBV6-1 and TRBJ2-3; TCRdb designates TRBD2, a call that cannot be tested without DNA. CDR1 is MNHNS, CDR2 SASEGT, per germline. CDR3 length: 15 amino acids. The CDR3 sequence is CASSEGLAGGDTQYF.

The chain has TRBV27 and TRBJ2-7. The CDR3 is made up of 13 amino acids. In germline, CDR1 is MNHEY, CDR2 SMNVEV (reference sequence). Here the CDR3 reads CASSPDSSYEQYF.

By frequency, this clonotype registers medium-sized. The chain joins TRBV7-9 to TRBJ2-7; TCRdb names TRBD1, which stays unverified in the absence of DNA. Looked up from germline, CDR1 is SEHNR and CDR2 is FQNEAQ (reference sequence). The length of the CDR3 is 15 residues. CDR3 sequence: CASSPWTGGSYEQYF.

The chain has TRBV5-6 and TRBJ2-5; TCRdb's D call of TRBD2 is untestable without DNA. Germline values: CDR1 SGHDT, CDR2 YYEEEE. The CDR3 is 14 residues long. This CDR3 is CASSELGDQETQYF.

The rearrangement links TRBV12-3 or TRBV12-4 to TRBJ2-3; TCRdb reports TRBD1, a call that lacks DNA to check it against. The CDR3 has 16 amino acids. This CDR3 reads CASSSGDGLAPDTQYF.

V usage is TRBV5-1 and J usage is TRBJ1-1; absent DNA, TCRdb's TRBD1 call cannot be checked. In germline, CDR1 is SGHRS, CDR2 YFSETQ. This CDR3 region has 18 residues. The CDR3 is CASTRSGGEILENTEAFF.

The chain employs TRBV6-1 and TRBJ1-1; TCRdb's assignment of TRBD1 cannot be checked, as there is no DNA. The CDR3 loop spans 13 amino acids. CDR1 is MNHNS and CDR2 is SASEGT in the germline V gene. The CDR3 loop is CASSPGQGIEAFF.

The chain has TRBV15 and TRBJ1-4; there is no DNA to check the TCRdb D call of TRBD1. The CDR3 has 14 amino acids. Germline V gene sequence: CDR1 LNHNV, CDR2 YYDKDF (reference sequence). The CDR3 loop is CATKRGATNEKLFF.

The chain has TRBV3-1 and TRBJ1-1. The germline V gene encodes CDR1 LGHDT and CDR2 YNNKEL (reference sequence). The CDR3 totals 15 residues. The CDR3: CASSQDGEVNTEAFF.

The rearrangement uses TRBV6-1 and TRBJ1-2. The CDR3 runs 15 residues. Germline loops: CDR1 MNHNS, CDR2 SASEGT. The CDR3 reads CASSLYGQALGSYTF.

The chain couples TRBV6-1 to TRBJ2-7; the TRBD1 assignment by TCRdb is unverifiable without DNA. The CDR3 is 19 residues long. Germline V CDR1 and CDR2: MNHNS, SASEGT. The CDR3 here is CASSPPLVSDRWPVYEQYF.

The chain employs TRBV6-1 and TRBJ2-7; the TCRdb D gene call, TRBD1, has no DNA to confirm it. The CDR3 is made up of 15 amino acids. CDR1 and CDR2 from the germline V gene are MNHNS and SASEGT. The chain's CDR3 is CASSEAGANSYEQYF.

CDR3 sequence reads: CASSFDFSGTHEQYF. The rearrangement joins TRBV7-9 to TRBJ2-7. The CDR3 is 15 amino acids. Germline CDR1 and CDR2: SEHNR and FQNEAQ (reference sequence).

CDR3 protein: CASSEGLINYEQYF. This chain links TRBV2 with TRBJ2-7. The germline V gene encodes CDR1 SNHLY and CDR2 FYNNEI. The CDR3 extends over 14 amino acids. Using reference TRBV2 and TRBJ2-7 for the parts outside the CDR3, the full variable domain is EPEVTQTPSHQVTQMGQEVILRCVPISNHLYFYWYRQILGQKVEFLVSFYNNEISEKSEIFDDQFSVERPDGSNFTLKIRSTKLEDSAMYFCASSEGLINYEQYFGPGTRLTVT.

The CDR3 sequence is CASSRSRRSQETQYF. The chain couples TRBV4-2 to TRBJ2-5. Per the germline V gene, CDR1 is LGHNA and CDR2 is YNFKEQ. CDR3 length equals 15 residues.

The rearrangement links TRBV20-1 to TRBJ2-1. Germline loops: CDR1 DFQATT, CDR2 SNEGSKA (reference sequence). CDR3 size: 14 residues. The CDR3 loop is CSAPLMRAYNEQFF.

J is TRBJ2-5 and V is TRBV7-9; absent DNA, TCRdb's TRBD1 call cannot be checked. The germline gives CDR1 SEHNR, CDR2 FQNEAQ (reference sequence). The CDR3 is 15 residues long. CDR3 region: CASSRRWDDEETQYF.

The chain recombines TRBV12-3 or TRBV12-4 with TRBJ2-4; TCRdb's D call of TRBD1 is untestable without DNA. This CDR3 contains 14 residues. CDR3 in amino acids: CASTPIGNENIQYF.

The chain uses TRBV6-5 and TRBJ2-5; the TCRdb call, TRBD1, lacks DNA for checking. Germline V gives CDR1 MNHEY, CDR2 SVGAGI. This CDR3 has 15 amino acids. CDR3 region: CASSYGGWGQETQYF.

The V call is TRBV2, the J call TRBJ2-5; lacking DNA, the TRBD1 call made by TCRdb goes unchecked. Germline-derived CDR1 and CDR2 are SNHLY and FYNNEI. The CDR3 loop spans 15 amino acids. This CDR3 reads CASSEEGARSETQYF.

This chain links TRBV5-1 with TRBJ1-1. This CDR3 spans 14 amino acids. Germline V gene lookup returns CDR1 SGHRS and CDR2 YFSETQ. The CDR3 region is CASSLVGENTEAFF.

The chain couples TRBV4-1 to TRBJ2-1; no DNA is available, so the TRBD2 call from TCRdb remains unchecked. The CDR3 length is 17 residues. Germline-derived CDR1 and CDR2 are MGHRA and YSYEKL. This CDR3 is CASSQDGASGGEYEQFF.

The chain couples TRBV12-3 or TRBV12-4 to TRBJ2-3. This CDR3 comprises 13 residues. The CDR3 sequence is CASSSTSTDTQYF.

The chain joins TRBV6-5 to TRBJ2-4; TCRdb gives TRBD1 as the D gene, but with no DNA this cannot be confirmed. This CDR3 spans 19 amino acids. The germline V gene has CDR1 MNHEY and CDR2 SVGAGI. CDR3 sequence reads: CASSYRYSGYRAEENIQYF.

V usage is TRBV7-6 and J usage is TRBJ2-1; the D call from TCRdb, TRBD1, cannot be confirmed without DNA. Germline V gene sequence: CDR1 SGHVS, CDR2 FNYEAQ. The CDR3 sequence is 15 residues long. This CDR3 is CASSLRDSTYNEQFF. The full variable domain, completed using reference TRBV7-6 and TRBJ2-1, is GAGVSQSPRYKVTKRGQDVALRCDPISGHVSLYWYRQALGQGPEFLTYFNYEAQQDKSGLPNDRFSAERPEGSISTLTIQRTEQRDSAMYRCASSLRDSTYNEQFFGPGTRLTVL.

The chain couples TRBV25-1 to TRBJ1-1. CDR1 and CDR2 (germline): MGHDK, SYGVNS. There are 13 residues in the CDR3. The CDR3 spells CASSVGGATEAFF.

This chain uses TRBV13 with TRBJ2-1. Germline V lookup: CDR1 PRHDT, CDR2 FYEKMQ (reference sequence). The CDR3 runs 13 residues. The CDR3 sequence: CASSLGPISEQFF.